The 24 T cell receptor beta chains reported below all come from one sample, sequenced in a study of control samples from healthy donors and cancer patients. Only in-frame clones appear in the TCRdb table, and some are missing; sequencing was by immunoSEQ multiplex PCR. The sample yields 65,000 to 90,000 clones, around 87% seen once. Sequenced: blood. The receptors originated from a man in his fifties or sixties in good health.

This chain links TRBV7-3 with TRBJ2-2; unclear D gene. Germline CDR1 reads SGHTA; CDR2 reads FQGTGA. The V and J ends lost 1 base and 2 bases respectively, with 5 bases between them. This CDR3 is built from 14 residues. This CDR3 reads CASSLISNTGELFF. The CDR3 DNA reads as TGTGCCAGCAGCTTAATTAGTAACACCGGGGAGCTGTTTTTT.

The chain employs TRBV24-1 and TRBJ2-1; 10 bases are a match to TRBD2. This CDR3 is 15 amino acids long. CDR1 and CDR2 (germline): KGHDR, SFDVKD. With 8 bases clipped from V and 1 base from J, the junction kept 4 bases outside the gene matches. CDR3 sequence reads: CATNSGRASYNEQFF. The CDR3 DNA sequence: TGTGCCACCAACAGCGGGAGGGCGTCCTACAATGAGCAGTTCTTC.

This clone appeared a single time. The chain uses TRBV10-3 and TRBJ2-4, with 10 positions matching TRBD2. Looked up from germline, CDR1 is ENHRY and CDR2 is SYGVKD. CDR3 length equals 19 residues. The V and J ends lost 4 bases and 0 bases, in that order; junction bases with no gene match: 12. CDR3 protein: CAISATAGGPGRAKNIQYF. Here the CDR3 DNA reads TGTGCCATCAGTGCAACAGCGGGAGGGCCGGGTAGAGCCAAAAACATTCAGTACTTC.

J is TRBJ2-7 and V is TRBV29-1; D is ambiguous. Germline V gives CDR1 SQVTM, CDR2 ANQGSEA. This CDR3 is 13 amino acids long. With 4 bases removed from V and 0 bases from J, the gap between germline ends came to 10 bases. The CDR3 sequence: CSVVAASSYEQYF. The CDR3 coding sequence is TGCAGCGTTGTCGCGGCTAGCTCCTACGAGCAGTACTTC.

The table lists this clone with a count of one. The CDR3 sequence is CASSQDLAGAETQYF. The CDR3 region has the DNA TGTGCCAGCAGCCAAGACCTAGCGGGAGCTGAGACCCAGTACTTC. This chain connects TRBV3-1 (or the pseudogene TRBV3-2) to TRBJ2-5; 10 nucleotides line up with TRBD2. J gave up 5 bases and V 0 bases, and 3 bases lay outside the gene matches. CDR3 size: 15 residues. From germline, CDR1 is LGHDT and CDR2 YNNKEL (reference sequence).

This chain uses TRBV11-3 with TRBJ2-4, with 10 bases aligning to TRBD1. The V gene end was trimmed by 2 bases and the J gene end by 8 bases; junction bases not matched to a gene: 9. Germline CDR1 and CDR2: SGHNT and YENEEA. The CDR3 consists of 16 residues. CDR3 sequence reads: CASSLSIGTGADIQYF. CDR3 in DNA: TGTGCCAGCAGCTTAAGTATCGGGACAGGGGCGGACATTCAGTACTTC.

There are many counts of this clone. The V call is TRBV11-1, the J call TRBJ2-1; D might be TRBD2 (5 bases). V gave up 1 base and J gave up 2 bases, with 9 bases separating them. The CDR3 has 15 amino acids. Germline values: CDR1 SGHAT, CDR2 FQDESV (reference sequence). CDR3 nucleotides: TGTGCCAGCAGCTTAGGTCGGGGAACCTACAATGAGCAGTTCTTC. Protein: CASSLGRGTYNEQFF.

This clone was observed a handful of times. The CDR3 reads CASSQDALREPQHF. The DNA for the CDR3 is TGCGCCAGCAGCCAAGATGCCCTTCGGGAGCCCCAGCATTTT. V gene TRBV4-1 combines with J gene TRBJ1-5; D unresolved. V shed 0 bases and J shed 8 bases, with 11 bases lying between them. The CDR3 spans 14 residues. Germline V gene lookup returns CDR1 MGHRA and CDR2 YSYEKL.

The rearrangement joins TRBV12-3 or TRBV12-4 to TRBJ2-7; perhaps TRBD2 as D (5 bases). CDR3 size: 12 residues. V lost 3 bases to trimming and J lost 7 bases, with 10 bases between them. CDR3 nucleotide sequence: TGTGCCAGCAGTTTGTCCCGGAGGGAGCAGTACTTC. It specifies CASSLSRREQYF.

The rearrangement joins TRBV6-2 or TRBV6-3 to TRBJ2-1; 7 nucleotides agree with TRBD1. Trimming took 1 base from V and 13 from J; bases not matched to a gene: 1. The length of the CDR3 is 11 residues. Germline V gene sequence: CDR1 MNHEY, CDR2 SVGEGT. The CDR3 region is CASSYWDSQFF. The CDR3 region has the DNA TGTGCCAGCAGTTACTGGGACAGCCAGTTCTTC.

The chain joins TRBV2 to TRBJ1-1; D is undetermined. This CDR3 region has 13 residues. V was shortened by 6 bases and J by 4 bases, with 12 bases between the two germline ends. Germline values: CDR1 SNHLY, CDR2 FYNNEI. In nucleotides, the CDR3 is TGTGCCAGCAGACGGGGTCAGAGCACTGAAGCTTTCTTT. Translation gives CASRRGQSTEAFF.

V is TRBV10-2 and J is TRBJ2-7, with no clear D. Germline V gives CDR1 WSHSY, CDR2 SAAADI. Trimming removed 2 bases from V and 11 bases from J, with 13 bases in between. The CDR3 consists of 12 residues. CDR3 sequence reads: CASSEGLTVEYF. DNA for the CDR3: TGCGCCAGCAGTGAGGGCTTAACGGTGGAGTACTTC.

V and J are TRBV10-1 and TRBJ1-2, with a tentative D call TRBD1 (5 bases). Germline CDR1 is WNHNN and CDR2 is SYGVQD (reference sequence). Between the trimmed V and J ends, which lost 4 bases and 4 bases, there was a span of 10 bases. The CDR3 consists of 13 residues. CDR3 sequence reads: CASSAQGSYGYTF. The CDR3 DNA is TGCGCCAGCAGTGCCCAGGGCAGCTATGGCTACACCTTC.

V and J are TRBV9 and TRBJ1-3; 10 bases are shared with TRBD1. The junction had 3 bases not matched to a gene; V was cut back by 4 bases and J by 2 bases. CDR1 and CDR2 from the germline V gene are SGDLS and YYNGEE. This CDR3 contains 15 residues. CDR3 in amino acids: CASSFGTGAGNTIYF. The CDR3 DNA sequence: TGTGCCAGCAGCTTCGGGACAGGGGCTGGAAACACCATATATTTT.

This clone was observed a few times. The rearrangement links TRBV7-2 to TRBJ2-7; 11 nucleotides align to TRBD2. The CDR3 is 15 amino acids. Trimming at V came to 7 bases and at J to 0 bases, leaving 5 bases not matched to a gene. Germline lookup yields CDR1 SGHTA and CDR2 FQGNSA. DNA of the CDR3: TGTGCCAGCACTATAGCGGGAGGGCCCTCCTACGAGCAGTACTTC. Protein sequence: CASTIAGGPSYEQYF.

The rearrangement joins TRBV24-1 to TRBJ2-2; D could derive from TRBD1 or TRBD2 (6 bases each). Per the germline V gene, CDR1 is KGHDR and CDR2 is SFDVKD. The V gene lost 7 bases and the J gene lost 2 bases, with 13 bases spanning the gap. The CDR3 length is 15 residues. The CDR3 here is CATSPAGHNTGELFF. The CDR3 coding sequence is TGTGCCACCAGCCCTGCGGGACATAACACCGGGGAGCTGTTTTTT.

V gene TRBV5-5 combines with J gene TRBJ1-2, with D unclear. Trimming took off 0 bases at V and 3 bases at J, with 15 bases between the two ends. The CDR3 runs 16 residues. Germline V gene lookup returns CDR1 SGHKS and CDR2 YYEKEE (reference sequence). DNA of the CDR3: TGTGCCAGCAGCTTGGCGGCAGTGGGAATGGACTATGGCTACACCTTC. It yields the protein CASSLAAVGMDYGYTF. The full variable domain, completed using reference TRBV5-5 and TRBJ1-2, is DAGVTQSPTHLIKTRGQQVTLRCSPISGHKSVSWYQQVLGQGPQFIFQYYEKEERGRGNFPDRFSARQFPNYSSELNVNALLLGDSALYLCASSLAAVGMDYGYTFGSGTRLTVV.

This chain joins TRBV29-1 and TRBJ1-1; D gene uncertain. Trimming cost V 6 bases and J 1 base, with 12 bases left between them. CDR1 is SQVTM and CDR2 is ANQGSEA in the germline V gene. The CDR3 has 13 residues. This CDR3 reads CSVAKGGNTEAFF. CDR3 nucleotides: TGCAGCGTAGCTAAAGGAGGGAACACTGAAGCTTTCTTT.

Here the CDR3 DNA reads TGTGCCAGCAGTGATGGCTACTACAATGAGCAGTTCTTC. It codes for CASSDGYYNEQFF. This sequence joins TRBV2 and TRBJ2-1; D is unclear. The germline CDR1 and CDR2 sequences are SNHLY and FYNNEI. The length of the CDR3 is 13 residues. V shed 3 bases and J shed 3 bases, with 6 bases lying between them.

The J gene is TRBJ1-5, the V gene TRBV6-4; the D gene is possibly TRBD1 (5 bases). The V gene's germline CDR1 is MRHNA and CDR2 SNTAGT. This CDR3 comprises 17 residues. Trimming cost V 0 bases and J 1 base, with 13 bases left between them. The DNA of the CDR3 is TGTGCCAGCAGTGACTCGGGGCCCAAGAGGAGCAATCAGCCCCAGCATTTT. This codes for CASSDSGPKRSNQPQHF.

This chain links TRBV2 with TRBJ2-7; 7 bases align to TRBD2. The V gene's germline CDR1 is SNHLY and CDR2 FYNNEI. This CDR3 spans 15 amino acids. V trimming: 6 bases; J trimming: 0 bases; junction bases outside the gene matches: 8. The CDR3 reads CASRPLAESSYEQYF. CDR3 nucleotide sequence: TGTGCCAGCAGGCCCCTAGCGGAGAGCTCCTACGAGCAGTACTTC.

The chain recombines TRBV18 with TRBJ1-6; D is possibly TRBD1 (6 bases). This CDR3 has 14 amino acids. Trimming pared 3 bases from V and 7 bases from J, leaving 10 bases between. The germline V gene encodes CDR1 KGHSH and CDR2 LQKENI. The CDR3 sequence: CASSPQDRNSPLHF. The DNA for the CDR3 is TGTGCCAGCTCACCCCAGGACAGAAATTCACCCCTCCACTTT.

The chain joins TRBV4-2 to TRBJ1-4; TRBD1 matches 7 bases. The CDR3 totals 15 residues. Per the germline V gene, CDR1 is LGHNA and CDR2 is YNFKEQ. V shed 1 base and J 6 bases; nucleotides not matched to a gene: 5. This CDR3 is CASSQGGTADEKLFF. The CDR3 bases are TGTGCCAGCAGCCAAGGGGGGACAGCAGATGAAAAACTGTTTTTT.

This clone was recorded once. V usage is TRBV9 and J usage is TRBJ2-3; 8 positions match TRBD2. J gave up 5 bases and V 5 bases, and 4 bases lay outside the gene matches. This CDR3 is 13 amino acids long. The V gene's germline CDR1 is SGDLS and CDR2 YYNGEE. This CDR3 reads CASRGLAGDTQYF. CDR3 DNA: TGTGCCAGCAGGGGTCTAGCGGGAGATACGCAGTATTTT. Full variable domain (missing parts from reference TRBV9 and TRBJ2-3): DSGVTQTPKHLITATGQRVTLRCSPRSGDLSVYWYQQSLDQGLQFLIQYYNGEERAKGNILERFSAQQFPDLHSELNLSSLELGDSALYFCASRGLAGDTQYFGPGTRLTVL.